Following are 5 T cell receptor beta chains from one sample sequenced in a study of cytomegalovirus exposure and HLA in healthy donors. Primers: 60 Vbeta forward and 13 Jbeta reverse. Using immunoSEQ multiplex PCR, the repertoire was profiled, and TCRdb retains in-frame clones only, with some absent. The sample has some 110,000 clones; 65% to 75% are singletons. The sequenced sample was PBMCs. The origin of the receptors is a woman in her forties or fifties in good health and CMV-seropositive.

V and J are TRBV7-9 and TRBJ2-2, with 8 bases fitting TRBD1. The CDR3 is made up of 16 amino acids. Germline V gives CDR1 SEHNR, CDR2 FQNEAQ (reference sequence). Losses at the gene ends were 8 bases for V and 5 bases for J; bases not matched to a gene: 13. The CDR3 sequence: CASGLTGTGGTGELFF. Written as DNA, the CDR3 is TGTGCCAGCGGACTAACCGGGACAGGAGGTACCGGGGAGCTGTTTTTT.

V and J are TRBV6-5 and TRBJ1-2; D ambiguous. Between the trimmed V and J ends, which lost 5 bases and 7 bases, there was a span of 17 bases. Germline CDR1 and CDR2: MNHEY and SVGAGI. The CDR3 consists of 14 residues. Written as DNA, the CDR3 is TGTGCCAGCAGTATGTCGACGGGGAAGCGTGGCTACACCTTC. Translating gives CASSMSTGKRGYTF.

The chain links TRBV6-5 to TRBJ2-1; 8 nucleotides match TRBD2. This CDR3 contains 14 residues. Germline values: CDR1 MNHEY, CDR2 SVGAGI. V dropped 5 bases and J dropped 5; count of bases not matched to a gene: 5. Here the CDR3 DNA reads TGTGCCAGCAGTGGTACGGGGGGGCACAATGAGCAGTTCTTC. Residues: CASSGTGGHNEQFF.

The chain employs TRBV29-1 and TRBJ1-2; D gene unclear. Germline lookup yields CDR1 SQVTM and CDR2 ANQGSEA. This CDR3 spans 12 amino acids. Trimming stripped 6 bases from V and 0 bases from J, with 8 bases between. The CDR3 protein is CSVAASNYGYTF. Written as DNA, the CDR3 is TGCAGCGTGGCGGCCTCTAACTATGGCTACACCTTC.

This clone was seen more than once but under ten times. DNA of the CDR3: TGTGCCAGCAGCTCTGCGGGGAGGATCTACTACAATGAGCAGTTCTTC. As protein: CASSSAGRIYYNEQFF. The chain uses TRBV7-8 and TRBJ2-1; D might be TRBD2 (6 bases). Trimming cost V 4 bases and J 3 bases, with 16 bases left between them. Looked up from germline, CDR1 is SGHVS and CDR2 is FQNEAQ. The CDR3 sequence is 16 residues long.